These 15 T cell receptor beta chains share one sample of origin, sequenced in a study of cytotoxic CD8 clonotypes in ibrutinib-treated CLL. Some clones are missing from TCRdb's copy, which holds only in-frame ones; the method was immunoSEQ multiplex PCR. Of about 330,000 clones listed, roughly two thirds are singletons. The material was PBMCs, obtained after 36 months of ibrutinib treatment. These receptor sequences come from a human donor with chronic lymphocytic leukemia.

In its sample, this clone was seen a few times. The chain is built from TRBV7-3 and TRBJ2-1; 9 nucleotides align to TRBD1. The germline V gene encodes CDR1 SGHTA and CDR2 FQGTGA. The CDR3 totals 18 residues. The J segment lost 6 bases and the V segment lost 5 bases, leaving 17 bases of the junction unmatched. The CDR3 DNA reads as TGTGCCAGCAGCCCGACCGGGACAGGGATGAGGGGAGGCAATGAGCAGTTCTTC. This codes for CASSPTGTGMRGGNEQFF.

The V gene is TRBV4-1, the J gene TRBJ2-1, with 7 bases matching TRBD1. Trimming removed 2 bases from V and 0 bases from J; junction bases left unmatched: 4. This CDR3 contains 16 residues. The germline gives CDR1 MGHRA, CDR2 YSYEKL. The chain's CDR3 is CASSQPTGSSYNEQFF. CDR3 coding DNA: TGCGCCAGCAGCCAACCGACAGGGAGCTCCTACAATGAGCAGTTCTTC.

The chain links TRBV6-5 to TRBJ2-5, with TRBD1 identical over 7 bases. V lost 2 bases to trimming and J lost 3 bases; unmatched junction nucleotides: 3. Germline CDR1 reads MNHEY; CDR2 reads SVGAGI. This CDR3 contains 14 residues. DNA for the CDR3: TGTGCCAGCAGTTACGTAGGGGGCAAAGAGACCCAGTACTTC. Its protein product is CASSYVGGKETQYF.

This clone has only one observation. CDR3 DNA sequence: TGCGCCAGCAGCCAATTTCAGGTTAGTCAGCCCCAGCATTTT. Translation: CASSQFQVSQPQHF. This chain connects TRBV4-1 to TRBJ1-5; no reliable D call. V dropped 2 bases and J dropped 6 bases, with 11 bases sitting between them. Germline loops: CDR1 MGHRA, CDR2 YSYEKL. This CDR3 comprises 14 residues.

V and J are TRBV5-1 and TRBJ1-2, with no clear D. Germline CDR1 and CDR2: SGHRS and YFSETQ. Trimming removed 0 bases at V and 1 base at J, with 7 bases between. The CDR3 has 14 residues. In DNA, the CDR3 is TGCGCCAGCAGCTTGGGGCAGTTTAACTATGGCTACACCTTC. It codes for CASSLGQFNYGYTF.

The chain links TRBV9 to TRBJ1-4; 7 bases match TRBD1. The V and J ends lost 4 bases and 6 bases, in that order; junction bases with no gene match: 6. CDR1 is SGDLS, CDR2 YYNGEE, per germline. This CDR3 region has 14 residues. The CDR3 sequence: CASSTDRDDEKLFF. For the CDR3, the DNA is TGTGCCAGCAGCACAGACAGGGATGATGAAAAACTGTTTTTT.

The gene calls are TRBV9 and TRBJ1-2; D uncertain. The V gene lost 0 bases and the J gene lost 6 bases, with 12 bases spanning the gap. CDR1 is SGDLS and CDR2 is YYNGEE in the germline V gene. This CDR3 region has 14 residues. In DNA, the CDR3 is TGTGCCAGCAGCGTAGCTATCGGCAAGGATGGCTACACCTTC. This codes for CASSVAIGKDGYTF.

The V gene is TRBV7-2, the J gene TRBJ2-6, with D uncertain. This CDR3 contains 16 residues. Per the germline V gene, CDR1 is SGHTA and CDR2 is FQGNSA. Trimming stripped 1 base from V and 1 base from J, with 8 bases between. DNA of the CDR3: TGTGCCAGCAGCTTAGGGCCCCCATCTGGGGCCAACGTCCTGACTTTC. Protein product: CASSLGPPSGANVLTF.

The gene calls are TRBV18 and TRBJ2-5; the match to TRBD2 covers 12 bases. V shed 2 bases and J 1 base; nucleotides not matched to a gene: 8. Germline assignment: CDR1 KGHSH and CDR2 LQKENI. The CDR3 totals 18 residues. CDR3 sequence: CASSPSLAGGPGQETQYF. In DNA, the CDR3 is TGTGCCAGCTCACCATCCCTAGCGGGGGGGCCAGGCCAAGAGACCCAGTACTTC.

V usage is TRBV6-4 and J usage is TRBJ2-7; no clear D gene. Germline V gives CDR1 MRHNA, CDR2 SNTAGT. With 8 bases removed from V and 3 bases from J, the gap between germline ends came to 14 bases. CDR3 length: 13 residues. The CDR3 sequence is CASPQMTDYEQYF. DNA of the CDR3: TGTGCCAGCCCCCAGATGACTGACTACGAGCAGTACTTC.

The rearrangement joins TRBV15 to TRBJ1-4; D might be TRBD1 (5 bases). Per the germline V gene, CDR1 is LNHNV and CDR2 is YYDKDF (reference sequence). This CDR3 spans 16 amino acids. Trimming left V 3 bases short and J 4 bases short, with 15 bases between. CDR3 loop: CATSRSAGQGNEKLFF. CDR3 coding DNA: TGTGCCACCAGCAGGAGTGCTGGTCAGGGTAATGAAAAACTGTTTTTT.

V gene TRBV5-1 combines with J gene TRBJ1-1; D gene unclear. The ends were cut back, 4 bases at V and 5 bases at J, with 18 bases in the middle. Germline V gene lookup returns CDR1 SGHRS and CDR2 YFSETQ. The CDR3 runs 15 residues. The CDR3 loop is CASSAFLGSGTEAFF. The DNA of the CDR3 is TGCGCCAGCAGCGCGTTTTTGGGGTCTGGGACTGAAGCTTTCTTT.

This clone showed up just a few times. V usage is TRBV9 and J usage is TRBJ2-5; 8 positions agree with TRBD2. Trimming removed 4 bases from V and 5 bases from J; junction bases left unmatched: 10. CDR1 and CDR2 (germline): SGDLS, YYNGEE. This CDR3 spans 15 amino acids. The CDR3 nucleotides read TGTGCCAGCAGCACCGCGGGAGGACATGGGGAGACCCAGTACTTC. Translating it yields CASSTAGGHGETQYF.

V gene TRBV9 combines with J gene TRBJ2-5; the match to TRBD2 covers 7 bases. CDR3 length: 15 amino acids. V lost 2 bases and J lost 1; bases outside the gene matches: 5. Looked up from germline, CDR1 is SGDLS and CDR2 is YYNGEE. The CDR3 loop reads CASSVSGTTQETQYF. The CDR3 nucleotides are TGTGCCAGCAGCGTTTCCGGGACTACCCAAGAGACCCAGTACTTC.

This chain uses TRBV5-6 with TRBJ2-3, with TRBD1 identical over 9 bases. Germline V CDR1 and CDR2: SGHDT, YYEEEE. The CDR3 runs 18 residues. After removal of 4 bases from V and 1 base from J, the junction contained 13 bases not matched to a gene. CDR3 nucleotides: TGTGCCAGCAGCCACATTGGGGGGACAGGGCGGCGCACAGATACGCAGTATTTT. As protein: CASSHIGGTGRRTDTQYF.